The clone carrying this T cell receptor beta chain showed up just once. The sample originates from a study of blood T cell repertoires in COVID-19. Original processing methods: Amplification with reference gene primers provided the estimates of nucleated cell counts. Data came from immunoSEQ multiplex PCR; TCRdb stores just in-frame clones and leaves some out. That table supplies the V and J calls and clone size; D and trimming were determined from the DNA. The data show 150,000 to 200,000 clones, with around 88% seen just once and around 5% held by the top ten. Trimming cost V 3 bases and J 6 bases, with 16 bases left between them. The CDR3 runs to 15 residues. From germline, CDR1 is LGHNA and CDR2 YSLEER.

Material: peripheral blood. V gene TRBV4-3 combines with J gene TRBJ2-3; possible D gene TRBD1, 6 bases. The TCR comes from a human donor in a cohort sampled during active COVID-19. The CDR3 sequence: CASSQDTGTLDTQYF. In DNA form, the CDR3 reads TGCGCCAGCAGCCAGGATACAGGGACCTTGGATACGCAGTATTTT.